The T cell receptor beta chain under discussion was sequenced for a study of shared clonotypes between healthy human individuals. At the level of the study: Donor composition was a couple of women and three men, aged 18 to 49.

Donors were healthy HIV-negative adults without recently reported acute infections or vaccinations. CD8 memory comprised CD45RO+ plus CCR7-negative CD45RA+ TemRA cells. This clone is a singleton in its sample. Deep-level assay runs were performed. The method was immunoSEQ multiplex PCR; TCRdb's version includes in-frame clones alone and lacks a portion of them. The table lists roughly 720,000 clones, roughly 91% of them singletons, with about 33% in the top ten. This CDR3 spans 19 amino acids. With 0 bases clipped from V and 0 bases from J, the junction kept 11 bases outside the gene matches. The V gene's germline CDR1 is SQVTM and CDR2 ANQGSEA.

The chain uses TRBV29-1 and TRBJ2-1; 10 bases match TRBD2. The material sequenced was memory CD8+ T cells from PBMCs. The subset denotes: CD45RO+ cells pooled with CCR7-negative TemRA cells. This clonotype originated in a man aged 18 to 29 in good health. Some clones in this sample may be carry-over from other donors' samples. In DNA form, the CDR3 reads TGCAGCGTTGAAGATCTCTTGGTGGCTAGCGGGAGCTCCTACAATGAGCAGTTCTTC. This encodes CSVEDLLVASGSSYNEQFF.